The clone carrying this T cell receptor (beta chain) has just a few counts. The record originates from a study of patients and donors after allogeneic stem cell transplantation. TCRdb ran MiXCR on the RT-PCR reads and lists one entry per CDR3 protein. The data hold about a million distinct CDR3 sequences, with roughly 18% observed a single time. The V gene lost 0 bases and the J gene lost 4 bases, with 9 bases spanning the gap. Looked up from germline, CDR1 is LNHDA and CDR2 is SQIVND (reference sequence). This CDR3 region has 14 residues. The rearrangement links TRBV19 to TRBJ1-2; D gene uncertain. This TCR came from a human donor who was either an allogeneic HSCT recipient or a stem cell or donor lymphocyte infusion donor (not recorded which). It is not recorded whose cells these are; they may come from a transplant donor. Specimen: blood, either unsorted or a sorted T cell fraction (not recorded which). The CDR3 region is CASSIDAGGYGYTF. CDR3 DNA: TGTGCCAGTAGTATAGACGCAGGAGGCTATGGCTACACCTTC.